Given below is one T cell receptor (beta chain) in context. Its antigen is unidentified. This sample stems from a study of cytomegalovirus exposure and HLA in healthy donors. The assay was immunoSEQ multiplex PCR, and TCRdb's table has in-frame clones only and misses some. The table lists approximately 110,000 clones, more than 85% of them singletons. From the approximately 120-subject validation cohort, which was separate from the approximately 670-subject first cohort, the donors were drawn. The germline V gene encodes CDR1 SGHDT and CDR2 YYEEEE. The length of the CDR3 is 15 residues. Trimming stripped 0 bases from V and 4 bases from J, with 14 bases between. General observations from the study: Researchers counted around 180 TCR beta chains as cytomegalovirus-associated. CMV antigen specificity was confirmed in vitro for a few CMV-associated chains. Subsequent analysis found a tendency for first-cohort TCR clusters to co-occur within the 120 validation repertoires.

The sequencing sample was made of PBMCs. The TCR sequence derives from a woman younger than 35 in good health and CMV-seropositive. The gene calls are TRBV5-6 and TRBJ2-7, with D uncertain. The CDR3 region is CASSLVGFPGYEQYF. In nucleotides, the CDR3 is TGTGCCAGCAGCTTGGTCGGGTTCCCCGGGTACGAGCAGTACTTC.